Reported below is one TCR beta chain. Its antigen remains unknown. This entry is derived from a study of cytomegalovirus exposure and HLA in healthy donors. The J segment lost 4 bases and the V segment lost 2 bases, leaving 1 base of the junction unmatched. This CDR3 spans 14 amino acids. CDR1 and CDR2 from the germline V gene are MNHEY and SMNVEV (reference sequence). The PCR used 60 Vbeta and 13 Jbeta primers. The protocol was immunoSEQ multiplex PCR, while the TCRdb copy is restricted to in-frame clones and leaves out a portion. The table lists under 200,000 clones, about 79% of them singletons. Whole-study results and caveats: A few CMV-associated chains were confirmed in vitro to be specific for CMV antigens. A missense variant in DCLRE1C was later tied to TCR beta V- and J-gene trimming.

This TCR was sampled from a man in his forties or fifties in good health and CMV-seropositive. The chain is built from TRBV27 and TRBJ2-3; 9 bases agree with TRBD2. The sequencing input was PBMCs. The CDR3 sequence: CASSLAGGSDTQYF. CDR3 nucleotide sequence: TGTGCCAGCAGTTTAGCGGGGGGGTCAGATACGCAGTATTTT.